This T cell receptor (beta chain) was retrieved from a study of blood T cell repertoires in COVID-19. About the study: PBMCs, B-cell-depleted T cells, or T cells were the source of the cDNA or gDNA that made up the material.

During active infection, Seattle patients enrolled and were then monitored through disease. Original handling: Reference gene primer amplification yielded estimated nucleated cell counts. TCRdb's table, derived via immunoSEQ multiplex PCR, lists solely in-frame clones and lacks some. V, J and clone size reflect that table, while D and trimming were determined from the DNA. The sample has about 200,000 clones, approximately 81% seen once. The CDR3 sequence is 9 residues long. Trimming left V 11 bases short and J 5 bases short, with 4 bases between. The clonotype was recovered from a person aged 65 to 79 with COVID-19, enrolled during active disease. Sequences were obtained from peripheral blood. The chain links TRBV23-1 to TRBJ1-5; D gene ambiguous. TRBV23-1 belongs to the ORF category, with a function that is uncertain. The CDR3: CAFDQPQHF. In DNA form, the CDR3 reads TGCGCCTTCGATCAGCCCCAGCATTTT.